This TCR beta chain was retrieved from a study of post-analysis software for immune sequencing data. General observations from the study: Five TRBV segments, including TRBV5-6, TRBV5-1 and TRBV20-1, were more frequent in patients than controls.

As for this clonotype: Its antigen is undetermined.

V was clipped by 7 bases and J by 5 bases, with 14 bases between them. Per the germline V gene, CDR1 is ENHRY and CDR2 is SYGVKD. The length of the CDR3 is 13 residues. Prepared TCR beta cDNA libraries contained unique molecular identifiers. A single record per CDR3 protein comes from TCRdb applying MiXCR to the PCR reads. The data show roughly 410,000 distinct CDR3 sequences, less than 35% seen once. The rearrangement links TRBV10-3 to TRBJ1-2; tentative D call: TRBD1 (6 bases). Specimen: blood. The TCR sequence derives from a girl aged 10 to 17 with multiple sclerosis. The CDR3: CAITQDGQYGYTF. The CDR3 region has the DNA TGTGCCATCACCCAGGACGGACAGTATGGCTACACCTTC.